A selection of T cell receptor beta chains follows, all from one sample in a study of OX40 agonist ivuxolimab in advanced cancers. Profiled with immunoSEQ multiplex PCR; TCRdb holds only in-frame clones, not every one. This table holds roughly 28,000 clones, approximately 93% found once. Sequencing was performed on CD4+ or CD8+ T cells sorted from blood, taken in a trial of the OX40 agonist ivuxolimab. The receptors shown here come from an adult with an advanced solid tumor such as melanoma, head and neck, liver or kidney cancer. The CDR3 runs from the conserved cysteine through the conserved F or W. A D gene is named only where the DNA matches it firmly. Size is omitted from some rows. Given values are once, few, many or a class for expanded clones.

V,length,D,J,size,DNA,CDR3
TRBV30,15,TRBD1,TRBJ1-1,-,TGTGCCTGGAGTGTTTGGACAGGGCTGAACACTGAAGCTTTCTTT,CAWSVWTGLNTEAFF
TRBV7-8,16,-,TRBJ1-5,-,TGTGCCAGCAGCTTAATCGCCCAGGGACGCAATCAGCCCCAGCATTTT,CASSLIAQGRNQPQHF
TRBV7-2,15,-,TRBJ2-2,once,TGTGCCAGCAGCTTCCCTTTTGGTGAATCCGGGGAGCTGTTTTTT,CASSFPFGESGELFF
TRBV7-6,21,-,TRBJ1-1,once,TGTGCCAGCAGCTTAGCTAGGTTGGGTTTTGAACAGGACCTTTCGAACACTGAAGCTTTCTTT,CASSLARLGFEQDLSNTEAFF
TRBV29-1,15,-,TRBJ1-1,-,TGCAGCGTTGATTCGGACCCCTCTGGGAACACTGAAGCTTTCTTT,CSVDSDPSGNTEAFF
TRBV6-1,15,TRBD2,TRBJ2-1,-,TGTGCCAGCAGTGACCCAGGACTAGCGGGGGATGAGCAGTTCTTC,CASSDPGLAGDEQFF
TRBV19,12,-,TRBJ1-1,once,TGTGCCAGTTTATGGGCTGACACTGAAGCTTTCTTT,CASLWADTEAFF
TRBV7-8,16,TRBD1,TRBJ2-7,-,TGTGCCAGCAGCTTAACAACCGGGGACAGTCCCTACGAGCAGTACTTC,CASSLTTGDSPYEQYF
TRBV5-6,12,-,TRBJ2-3,-,TGTGCCAGCAGCTTGGATTCAGATACGCAGTATTTT,CASSLDSDTQYF
TRBV19,15,-,TRBJ2-1,once,TGTGCCAGTAGTATGGCGGGAAGCTCCTACAATGAGCAGTTCTTC,CASSMAGSSYNEQFF
TRBV5-1,16,-,TRBJ1-1,-,TGCGCCAGCAGCGATACCTTTGCGACAGTGGACACTGAAGCTTTCTTT,CASSDTFATVDTEAFF
TRBV29-1,14,TRBD2,TRBJ2-1,-,TGCAGCGTCTCCGGGACTAGCGGCTACAATGAGCAGTTCTTC,CSVSGTSGYNEQFF
TRBV5-1,14,-,TRBJ2-7,-,TGCGCCAGCAGCTCGGACTGGGGCACCGACGAGCAGTACTTC,CASSSDWGTDEQYF
TRBV6-1,15,-,TRBJ1-4,-,TGTGCCAGCAGTGTCTGGAAGACAGGTTTTGAAAAACTGTTTTTT,CASSVWKTGFEKLFF
TRBV9,15,TRBD2,TRBJ2-7,once,TGTGCCAGCAGCGTAGGACTAGCGGAATCCTACGAGCAGTACTTC,CASSVGLAESYEQYF
TRBV6-1,14,-,TRBJ1-2,-,TGTGCCAGCAGTGAATTCGGCTATAACTATGGCTACACCTTC,CASSEFGYNYGYTF
TRBV6-1,15,-,TRBJ2-7,-,TGTGCCAGCAGTGAATCTCCGGGTCCGGAGGGCGAGCAGTACTTC,CASSESPGPEGEQYF
TRBV29-1,14,TRBD1,TRBJ1-1,-,TGCAGCGTTGGACCCCGGACAGGGGGCACTGAAGCTTTCTTT,CSVGPRTGGTEAFF
TRBV12-5,14,TRBD1,TRBJ1-2,once,TGTGCTAGTGGTATCAACAGGGGAGTCTATGGCTACACCTTC,CASGINRGVYGYTF
TRBV27,14,-,TRBJ2-7,-,TGTGCCAGCAGTTCGGACACAGGGCTCAACGAGCAGTACTTC,CASSSDTGLNEQYF
TRBV28,16,-,TRBJ2-3,once,TGTGCCAGCAGTTTAACAGGGACCCCGGAGGGAGATACGCAGTATTTT,CASSLTGTPEGDTQYF
TRBV5-4,16,-,TRBJ1-1,-,TGTGCCAGCAGCCCAATCGTGGGTTCTGTGAACACTGAAGCTTTCTTT,CASSPIVGSVNTEAFF
TRBV28,11,TRBD2,TRBJ2-2,-,TGTGCCGTTGGGGGGGCCGGGGAGCTGTTTTTT,CAVGGAGELFF
TRBV6-1,14,-,TRBJ2-7,-,TGTGCCAGCAGTGTAGGGACGGAAGCCTACGAGCAGTACTTC,CASSVGTEAYEQYF
TRBV5-6,14,-,TRBJ1-1,-,TGTGCCAGCAGCCTCAGGGTTTTGCTTTCTGAAGCTTTCTTT,CASSLRVLLSEAFF
TRBV9,16,TRBD2,TRBJ2-1,-,TGTGCCAGCAGCTCAAGACTAGCGGGTTGGTTCAATGAGCAGTTCTTC,CASSSRLAGWFNEQFF
TRBV12-5,13,-,TRBJ2-5,-,TGTGCTAGTGGTTTGGGCCTTCAAGAGACCCAGTACTTC,CASGLGLQETQYF
TRBV5-1,15,TRBD1,TRBJ1-2,once,TGCGCCAGCAGGGAATTGGACAGGGGCCCGGGGGGCTACACCTTC,CASRELDRGPGGYTF
TRBV27,14,-,TRBJ1-1,-,TGTGCCAGCAGTTTATCGGCCCGTAGTGGTGAAGCTTTCTTT,CASSLSARSGEAFF
TRBV9,15,-,TRBJ2-7,-,TGTGCCAGCAGCGTGCAAGGGGGGGCGTCCTACGAGCAGTACTTC,CASSVQGGASYEQYF
TRBV19,15,-,TRBJ1-6,-,TGTGCCAGTACCTCAACCAGGTCCAGGGGTTCACCCCTCCACTTT,CASTSTRSRGSPLHF
TRBV28,14,TRBD1,TRBJ2-7,-,TGTGCCAGCAGTTTTGGGACAGTTCCCTACGAGCAGTACTTC,CASSFGTVPYEQYF
TRBV7-8,15,TRBD1,TRBJ2-7,-,TGTGCCAGCAGCTTAGGGACAGGTGACTTGTACGAGCAGTACTTC,CASSLGTGDLYEQYF
TRBV10-3,12,TRBD1,TRBJ1-2,-,TGTGCCATCCCTGGGACAGACTATGGCTACACCTTC,CAIPGTDYGYTF
TRBV7-9,13,-,TRBJ1-2,-,TGTGCCAGCAGCTTAGAAACCGGGGAGGGCTACACCTTC,CASSLETGEGYTF
TRBV29-1,12,TRBD1,TRBJ1-2,-,TGCAGCGTTGAGACAGGGCCCTATGGCTACACCTTC,CSVETGPYGYTF
TRBV7-8,15,-,TRBJ2-7,-,TGTGCCAGCAGCTTACTCCAGGGGGGCTCCTACGAGCAGTACTTC,CASSLLQGGSYEQYF
TRBV2,13,TRBD1,TRBJ2-7,-,TGTGCCAGCAGGGAAGGGACAGGCTACGAGCAGTACTTC,CASREGTGYEQYF
TRBV28,13,-,TRBJ1-4,-,TGTGCCAGCAGCTTTCCAGCTAATGAAAAACTGTTTTTT,CASSFPANEKLFF
TRBV5-6,13,-,TRBJ2-7,-,TGTGCCAGCAGCCGGACCGTATCCTACGAGCAGTACTTC,CASSRTVSYEQYF
TRBV4-1,16,-,TRBJ2-7,-,TGCGCCAGCAGCCAAGCCGGCAGGGGGGGCCCCTACGAGCAGTACTTC,CASSQAGRGGPYEQYF
TRBV7-9,15,-,TRBJ2-3,-,TGTGCCAGCAGCTTAGTGGGTGGCGGCGCAGATACGCAGTATTTT,CASSLVGGGADTQYF
TRBV7-8,13,-,TRBJ1-1,-,TGTGCCAGCAGCCGACAGGTCTTGACTGAAGCTTTCTTT,CASSRQVLTEAFF
TRBV27,16,-,TRBJ2-5,-,TGTGCCAGCAGTTTATCGGGGCAGGGGATTCGAGAGACCCAGTACTTC,CASSLSGQGIRETQYF
TRBV29-1,13,TRBD1,TRBJ2-1,-,TGCAGCGTCGGGACAGGGGAGGACAATGAGCAGTTCTTC,CSVGTGEDNEQFF
TRBV19,14,-,TRBJ1-2,-,TGTGCCAGTAGCCAGGGGTTGACTAACTATGGCTACACCTTC,CASSQGLTNYGYTF
TRBV7-2,18,TRBD2,TRBJ2-3,-,TGTGCCAGCAGCTTAGTAGCAGCGGGGGGAACTAGCACAGATACGCAGTATTTT,CASSLVAAGGTSTDTQYF
TRBV4-1,16,-,TRBJ1-3,-,TGCGCCAGCAGCCAAGGTTGGAGGGGGTCAGGAAACACCATATATTTT,CASSQGWRGSGNTIYF